These T cell receptor beta chains were read from a single sample in a study of blood T cell repertoires in COVID-19. This table comes from immunoSEQ multiplex PCR, and its TCRdb copy is limited to in-frame clones, with some not included. This table has about 250,000 clones, more than 60% appearing once. Material for sequencing was peripheral blood. These receptors all come from a woman aged 40 to 50 with active or convalescent COVID-19. Both conserved end residues are part of each CDR3. The D gene is left open where the match is weak. Expanded clones are given a class, and other clones once, few, many or no size at all.

V	J	length	size	D	CDR3	DNA
TRBV9	TRBJ1-4	16	NA	NA	CASSAMDTGTGEKLFF	TGTGCCAGCAGCGCCATGGATACCGGCACCGGGGAAAAACTGTTTTTT
TRBV9	TRBJ1-4	15	NA	TRBD1	CASSTPGTGGEKLFF	TGTGCCAGCAGCACACCCGGGACAGGGGGAGAAAAACTGTTTTTT
TRBV3-1/TRBV3-2	TRBJ2-5	13	NA	NA	CASSHRSQETQYF	TGTGCCAGCAGCCATCGTTCTCAAGAGACCCAGTACTTC
TRBV15	TRBJ1-1	14	NA	NA	CATSRDPAGRDAFF	TGTGCCACCAGCAGAGATCCCGCAGGGAGGGATGCTTTCTTT
TRBV5-1	TRBJ2-7	14	few	TRBD1	CASSLGQGSYEQYF	TGCGCCAGCAGCTTGGGACAGGGGTCCTACGAGCAGTACTTC
TRBV19	TRBJ2-5	13	NA	NA	CASSIGTRETQYF	TGTGCCAGTAGTATCGGGACTCGAGAGACCCAGTACTTC
TRBV7-3	TRBJ2-3	15	NA	NA	CASSLTLGPQDTQYF	TGTGCCAGCAGCTTAACCCTGGGCCCGCAAGATACGCAGTATTTT
TRBV5-8	TRBJ2-1	16	NA	TRBD2	CASSWRSSGGYNEQFF	TGTGCCAGCAGCTGGCGGAGTAGCGGGGGTTACAATGAGCAGTTCTTC
TRBV10-1	TRBJ2-7	13	few	TRBD2	CASSPSGSYEQYF	TGCGCCAGCAGTCCTAGCGGCTCCTACGAGCAGTACTTC
TRBV7-6	TRBJ2-2	15	NA	TRBD2	CASSLVSGDTGELFF	TGTGCCAGCAGCTTAGTTAGCGGGGACACCGGGGAGCTGTTTTTT
TRBV11-2	TRBJ2-3	13	NA	NA	CASSFASTDTQYF	TGTGCCAGCAGCTTCGCGTCCACAGATACGCAGTATTTT
TRBV2	TRBJ1-5	14	NA	TRBD1	CASIRTGDGQPQHF	TGTGCCAGCATCCGGACAGGGGACGGGCAGCCCCAGCATTTT
TRBV5-1	TRBJ1-1	14	NA	NA	CASSSDGTLYEAFF	TGCGCCAGCAGCTCCGACGGGACACTATATGAAGCTTTCTTT
TRBV24-1	TRBJ2-2	16	NA	NA	CATSDLSGASAGELFF	TGTGCCACCAGTGATTTGTCAGGGGCCTCCGCCGGGGAGCTGTTTTTT
TRBV7-9	TRBJ1-4	16	NA	NA	CASSLTQGSLNEKLFF	TGTGCCAGCAGCTTAACACAGGGCAGCCTAAATGAAAAACTGTTTTTT
TRBV4-1	TRBJ1-6	15	many	NA	CASSQDTSVTSPLHF	TGCGCCAGCAGCCAAGATACATCCGTTACCTCACCCCTCCACTTT
TRBV6-7	TRBJ1-2	13	NA	NA	CASSWDTNYGYTF	TGTGCCAGCAGTTGGGACACTAACTATGGCTACACCTTC
TRBV2	TRBJ2-4	14	NA	NA	CASNKEIAKNIQYF	TGTGCCAGCAACAAGGAGATAGCCAAAAACATTCAGTACTTC
TRBV28	TRBJ1-6	14	NA	NA	CASGPARINSPLHF	TGTGCCAGCGGGCCAGCCAGGATTAATTCACCCCTCCACTTT
TRBV5-1	TRBJ1-6	16	NA	NA	CASSLDASSYNSPLHF	TGCGCCAGCAGCTTGGACGCGAGCTCCTATAATTCACCCCTCCACTTT
TRBV4-1	TRBJ2-1	17	NA	TRBD2	CASSQDGLAGGYNEQFF	TGCGCCAGCAGCCAAGATGGACTAGCGGGGGGGTACAATGAGCAGTTCTTC